These 23 T cell receptor beta chains were sequenced from one sample in a study of human T cells and chemical hapten exposure. The time point was: patch test 1, 2 weeks after DPC sensitization. Noted treatment: therapeutic diphenylcyclopropenone sensitization with weekly scalp DPC. TCRdb redid the calling of the RACE reads with MiXCR, one entry per CDR3 protein. The table has some 380,000 distinct CDR3 sequences, nearly 5% seen once; the top ten hold roughly 2.4%. Here the sequenced sample was whole blood, taken in connection with sensitization to the hapten diphenylcyclopropenone (DPC). The receptors come from a woman aged 45-65 years with alopecia areata. Some clones in this sample may be carry-over from other donors' samples.

The table lists this clonotype with many counts. J is TRBJ1-1 and V is TRBV12-5; D unresolved. The ends were cut back, 0 bases at V and 3 bases at J, with 11 bases in the middle. Per the germline V gene, CDR1 is LGHNT and CDR2 is FRNRAP. The CDR3 has 15 residues. The CDR3 region has the DNA TGTGCTAGTGGTTTGGTACAAGGCAGTTACACTGAAGCTTTCTTT. Amino acid sequence: CASGLVQGSYTEAFF.

There are a few counts of this clonotype. The V call is TRBV10-3, the J call TRBJ1-1, with D possibly matching TRBD1 (5 bases). Germline V gene data show CDR1 as ENHRY and CDR2 as SYGVKD. CDR3 length equals 13 residues. V was cut by 4 bases and J by 6 bases, with 12 bases left in between. CDR3 nucleotide sequence: TGTGCCATCAGTGCCGGGGGGGAGGCTGAAGCTTTCTTT. Translated: CAISAGGEAEAFF.

This clonotype was counted between two and nine times. The chain's CDR3 is CASSVPLRTVNTEAFF. In DNA, the CDR3 is TGTGCCAGCAGCGTCCCCCTCAGGACAGTCAACACTGAAGCTTTCTTT. The chain carries TRBV7-2 and TRBJ1-1, with a weak D call TRBD1 (6 bases). Germline V lookup: CDR1 SGHTA, CDR2 FQGNSA. This CDR3 contains 16 residues. V was trimmed by 5 bases and J by 2 bases, leaving 18 bases between them.

This clonotype was found a few times. CDR3: CASSSGRHYEQYF. DNA for the CDR3: TGTGCCAGCAGTTCGGGACGACACTACGAGCAGTACTTC. The V call is TRBV12-3 or TRBV12-4, the J call TRBJ2-7, with D perhaps assigned TRBD1 or TRBD2 (5 bases each). Between the trimmed V and J ends, which lost 4 bases and 3 bases, there was a span of 10 bases. The CDR3 extends over 13 amino acids.

This clonotype occurred a few times. The gene calls are TRBV28 and TRBJ1-1; 9 bases fit TRBD1. Germline V gene lookup returns CDR1 MDHEN and CDR2 SYDVKM. V was pared by 2 bases and J by 7 bases, with 8 bases of the junction left unmatched. CDR3 size: 15 residues. The CDR3 reads CASSLPGDRVGEAFF. For the CDR3, the DNA is TGTGCCAGCAGTTTACCCGGGGACAGGGTTGGTGAAGCTTTCTTT.

This clonotype appeared many times. The V call is TRBV4-1, the J call TRBJ1-1, with D maybe TRBD1 (5 bases). V was shortened by 3 bases and J by 4 bases, with 9 bases between the two germline ends. This CDR3 comprises 13 residues. Germline CDR1 is MGHRA and CDR2 is YSYEKL. This CDR3 reads CASSQGGTTEAFF. CDR3 DNA: TGCGCCAGCAGCCAGGGCGGGACCACTGAAGCTTTCTTT.

The chain joins TRBV28 to TRBJ1-2; perhaps TRBD1 as D (6 bases). Trimming took 3 bases from V and 8 from J, leaving 22 bases between them. Germline loops: CDR1 MDHEN, CDR2 SYDVKM. The CDR3 extends over 16 amino acids. The CDR3 DNA is TGTGCCAGCAGTTTCTTACAGGGCCCCGTACACGGCGGCTACACCTTC. Translating gives CASSFLQGPVHGGYTF.

This clonotype was picked up a small number of times. V usage is TRBV20-1 and J usage is TRBJ2-2, with 13 bases fitting TRBD2. The J segment lost 6 bases and the V segment lost 1 base, leaving 8 bases of the junction unmatched. Germline lookup yields CDR1 DFQATT and CDR2 SNEGSKA (reference sequence). This CDR3 comprises 17 residues. The CDR3 here is CSARGTSGSIRAGELFF. Here the CDR3 DNA reads TGCAGTGCTAGAGGGACTAGCGGGAGTATCAGGGCCGGGGAGCTGTTTTTT.

This clonotype was recorded a few times. This chain uses TRBV28 with TRBJ2-3, with a tentative D call TRBD1 (6 bases). CDR1 and CDR2 (germline): MDHEN, SYDVKM. V was clipped by 3 bases and J by 5 bases, with 12 bases between them. The CDR3 length is 14 residues. Here the CDR3 DNA reads TGTGCCAGCAGTTTTACAGGGTGGGGAGATACGCAGTATTTT. Amino acids: CASSFTGWGDTQYF.

Many counts were recorded for this clonotype. The gene calls are TRBV6-5 and TRBJ1-1, with D possibly being TRBD1 (6 bases). V was cut by 2 bases and J by 4 bases, with 11 bases left in between. Germline CDR1 and CDR2: MNHEY and SVGAGI. This CDR3 contains 14 residues. Here the CDR3 DNA reads TGTGCCAGCAGTTACGAGGGGGAGAGCACTGAAGCTTTCTTT. Amino acid sequence: CASSYEGESTEAFF.

As for this clonotype: A much bigger clone sits one base away, suggesting this may be a read error. CDR3 region: CSACPAGTGELFF. The CDR3, as DNA: TGCAGCGCCTGCCCGGCGGGCACCGGGGAGCTGTTTTTT. This chain connects TRBV29-1 to TRBJ2-2; weak D call: TRBD2 (5 bases). Trimming stripped 7 bases from V and 4 bases from J, with 13 bases between. The V gene's germline CDR1 is SQVTM and CDR2 ANQGSEA. This CDR3 spans 13 amino acids.

Remarks on this clonotype: This could be a read error, since a much larger clone is one nucleotide away. The chain uses TRBV6-5 and TRBJ2-7, with 9 bases identical to TRBD1. The length of the CDR3 is 14 residues. Germline CDR1 MNHEY, CDR2 SVGAGI. Here the CDR3 DNA reads TGTGCCAGCTGTTACTCCGGACAGGGGTACGAGCAGTACTTC. It specifies CASCYSGQGYEQYF.

Notes on this clonotype: This clone may be a read error of a much larger clone one base away. The chain uses TRBV12-3 or TRBV12-4 and TRBJ2-2; perhaps D is TRBD1 or TRBD2 (5 bases each). The CDR3 has 15 amino acids. The CDR3 sequence: CASTPGLENTGVLFF. For the CDR3, the DNA is TGTGCCAGCACCCCAGGGCTGGAGAACACCGGGGTGCTGTTTTTT.

This clonotype was seen only a few times. The rearrangement joins TRBV7-2 to TRBJ2-4; 9 bases align to TRBD2. Germline V gene sequence: CDR1 SGHTA, CDR2 FQGNSA. This CDR3 region has 17 residues. With 0 bases clipped from V and 4 bases from J, the junction kept 7 bases outside the gene matches. The CDR3 loop is CASSLAGLAGVKNIQYF. CDR3 nucleotides: TGTGCCAGCAGCTTAGCGGGGTTAGCGGGAGTTAAAAACATTCAGTACTTC.

This clonotype was seen many times. V and J are TRBV12-3 or TRBV12-4 and TRBJ1-1; weak D call: TRBD1 (5 bases). The CDR3 contains 14 residues. V lost 3 bases and J 4 bases, leaving 12 bases between the germline ends. The CDR3 reads CASSLGQGVTEAFF. The DNA for the CDR3 is TGTGCCAGCAGTTTGGGGCAGGGCGTCACTGAAGCTTTCTTT.

This clonotype was recorded at least ten times. The chain couples TRBV6-1 to TRBJ1-1; D is ambiguous. Germline loops: CDR1 MNHNS, CDR2 SASEGT. V lost 7 bases and J lost 0, with 6 bases in between. This CDR3 comprises 12 residues. In DNA form, the CDR3 reads TGTGCCAGCACCCAGGTGAACACTGAAGCTTTCTTT. It yields the protein CASTQVNTEAFF.

Ten or more counts support this clonotype. The J gene is TRBJ2-7, the V gene TRBV5-4, with D tentatively TRBD1 (5 bases). Trimming pared 4 bases from V and 2 bases from J, leaving 13 bases between. The germline gives CDR1 SGHNT, CDR2 YYREEE (reference sequence). The CDR3 contains 14 residues. The CDR3 coding sequence is TGTGCCAGCAGCCAGCAGGGAAGGCCCTACGAGCAGTACTTC. As protein: CASSQQGRPYEQYF.

In this sample, this clonotype turned up many times. The V and J genes are TRBV6-1 and TRBJ2-2; 7 bases align to TRBD1. Trimming cost V 6 bases and J 6 bases; bases outside gene matches: 4. The CDR3 extends over 13 amino acids. Germline lookup yields CDR1 MNHNS and CDR2 SASEGT. CDR3 DNA sequence: TGTGCCAGCAGACCGGGACAGTCCGGGGAGCTGTTTTTT. It translates to CASRPGQSGELFF.

This clonotype has a count of ten or more. This chain joins TRBV28 and TRBJ1-6, with TRBD1 matching over 9 bases. V shed 7 bases, J shed 6 bases, and the junction held 10 bases outside the gene matches. Germline values: CDR1 MDHEN, CDR2 SYDVKM. CDR3 length: 16 residues. CDR3 in amino acids: CASTIPGQGTNSPLHF. DNA of the CDR3: TGTGCCAGCACCATCCCCGGACAGGGGACTAATTCACCCCTCCACTTT.

The sample holds a few counts of this clonotype. The genes are TRBV29-1 and TRBJ2-2, with D unresolved. The germline V gene encodes CDR1 SQVTM and CDR2 ANQGSEA. With 6 bases removed from V and 7 bases from J, the gap between germline ends came to 9 bases. This CDR3 comprises 11 residues. The CDR3 bases are TGCAGCGTCGCGGACGACGGGGAGCTGTTTTTT. Its translation is CSVADDGELFF.

This clonotype was counted ten times or more. V and J are TRBV12-3 or TRBV12-4 and TRBJ1-5; possibly TRBD1 for D (5 bases). The CDR3 extends over 20 amino acids. Between the trimmed V and J ends, which lost 3 bases and 0 bases, there was a span of 24 bases. The CDR3 region is CASSFTPPGPRRDSNQPQHF. The CDR3 DNA is TGTGCCAGCAGTTTCACCCCGCCGGGACCTCGGAGAGATAGCAATCAGCCCCAGCATTTT.

The J gene is TRBJ2-2, the V gene TRBV5-4; D is uncertain. With 3 bases removed from V and 4 bases from J, the gap between germline ends came to 7 bases. Germline-derived CDR1 and CDR2 are SGHNT and YYREEE (reference sequence). This CDR3 contains 13 residues. The CDR3 DNA reads as TGTGCCAGCAGCTGGTCACTCACCGGGGAGCTGTTTTTT. It encodes CASSWSLTGELFF.

This chain links TRBV15 with TRBJ1-1; no clear D gene. The CDR3 has 13 amino acids. V lost 0 bases, J lost 6 bases, and 8 bases lay in between. Germline lookup yields CDR1 LNHNV and CDR2 YYDKDF (reference sequence). The CDR3 DNA reads as TGTGCCACCAGCAGAGATAAGGTCTCTGAAGCTTTCTTT. Its translation is CATSRDKVSEAFF.